This T cell receptor beta chain stems from a study of cytomegalovirus exposure and HLA in healthy donors. In the PCR, 60 Vbeta and 13 Jbeta primers were used. Using immunoSEQ multiplex PCR, the repertoire was profiled, and TCRdb retains in-frame clones only, with some absent. This table holds about 62,000 clones, 70% to 75% found once. General observations from the study: Per published reports, the classifier diagnosed cytomegalovirus status with high specificity and sensitivity. Within an earlier analysis, most TCR beta V segments proved productive either about 87% or about 30% of the time. There were under 200 TCR beta chains listed as cytomegalovirus-associated. The Asian-associated ancestry cluster reportedly had fewer N-insertions than the approximately 670-donor mean in a later analysis.

Per the germline V gene, CDR1 is MDHEN and CDR2 is SYDVKM. CDR3 size: 13 residues. The V gene end was trimmed by 6 bases and the J gene end by 3 bases; junction bases not matched to a gene: 4. On this clone itself: Its antigen is not identified.

The clonotype was recovered from a woman younger than 45 in good health and CMV-seronegative. The chain employs TRBV28 and TRBJ2-5; 7 bases agree with TRBD1. The specimen sequenced was PBMCs. This CDR3 is CASSSTGEETQYF. The CDR3 DNA sequence: TGTGCCAGCAGCTCTACAGGGGAAGAGACCCAGTACTTC.